This T cell receptor (beta chain) was obtained from a study of T cells in localized non-small cell lung cancer. Study results and limitations: Sequencing, confined to only one tumor region, leaves heterogeneity possible. Median around 62 top-100 tumor clones were shared with paired adjacent lung. Blood T cell density predicted longer survival; adjacent-lung clonality, shorter. Clonality peaked in uninvolved adjacent lung rather than tumor.

On this clone itself: What it recognizes is unknown.

Only in-frame clones appear in the TCRdb table, and some are missing; sequencing was by immunoSEQ multiplex PCR. The profile shows under 100,000 clones, approximately 90% of them singletons. Germline V gene sequence: CDR1 SGHVS, CDR2 FQNEAQ. The CDR3 covers 15 residues. J gave up 4 bases and V 5 bases, and 5 bases lay outside the gene matches. The clonotype was recovered from a woman between 35 and 75 years old with stage I squamous cell lung carcinoma. This chain connects TRBV7-8 to TRBJ1-5; 10 positions agree with TRBD1. This material consisted of peripheral blood, taken before any cancer treatment. The CDR3 sequence is CASSTTGGGNQPQHF. The CDR3 nucleotides are TGTGCCAGCAGCACGACAGGGGGCGGGAATCAGCCCCAGCATTTT.